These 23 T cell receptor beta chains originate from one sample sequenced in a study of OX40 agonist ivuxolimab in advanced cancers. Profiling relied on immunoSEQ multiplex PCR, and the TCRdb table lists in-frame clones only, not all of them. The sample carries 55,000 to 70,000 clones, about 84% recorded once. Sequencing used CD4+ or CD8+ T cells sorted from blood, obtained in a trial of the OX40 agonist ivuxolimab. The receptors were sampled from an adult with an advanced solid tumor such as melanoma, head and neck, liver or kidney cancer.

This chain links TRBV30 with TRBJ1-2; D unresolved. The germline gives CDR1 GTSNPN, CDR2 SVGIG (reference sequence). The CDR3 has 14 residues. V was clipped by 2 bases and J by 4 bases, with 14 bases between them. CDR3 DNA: TGTGCCTGGAGTCCTGGAGGCCCTGGCTATGGCTACACCTTC. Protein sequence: CAWSPGGPGYGYTF.

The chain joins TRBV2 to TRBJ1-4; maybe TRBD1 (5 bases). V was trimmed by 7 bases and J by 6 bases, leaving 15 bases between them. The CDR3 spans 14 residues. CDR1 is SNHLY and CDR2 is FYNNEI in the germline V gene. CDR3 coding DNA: TGTGCCAGCAAACCCGGGGACTTTGATGAAAAACTGTTTTTT. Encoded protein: CASKPGDFDEKLFF. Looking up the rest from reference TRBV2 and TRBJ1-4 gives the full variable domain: EPEVTQTPSHQVTQMGQEVILRCVPISNHLYFYWYRQILGQKVEFLVSFYNNEISEKSEIFDDQFSVERPDGSNFTLKIRSTKLEDSAMYFCASKPGDFDEKLFFGSGTQLSVL.

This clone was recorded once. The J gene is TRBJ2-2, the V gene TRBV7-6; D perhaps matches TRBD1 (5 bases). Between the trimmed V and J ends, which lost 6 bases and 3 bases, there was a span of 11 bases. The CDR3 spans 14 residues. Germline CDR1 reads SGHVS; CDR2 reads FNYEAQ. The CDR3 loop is CASSSDSHTGELFF. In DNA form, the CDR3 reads TGTGCCAGCAGTTCCGACAGTCACACCGGGGAGCTGTTTTTT.

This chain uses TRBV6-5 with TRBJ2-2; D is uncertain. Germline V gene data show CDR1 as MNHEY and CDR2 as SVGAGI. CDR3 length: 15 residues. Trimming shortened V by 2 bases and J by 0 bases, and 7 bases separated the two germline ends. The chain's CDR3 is CASSYNPPNTGELFF. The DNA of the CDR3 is TGTGCCAGCAGTTACAACCCACCGAACACCGGGGAGCTGTTTTTT.

CDR3 DNA: TGTGCCAGCTCACCAAACAGGGGCGGGACAGATACGCAGTATTTT. Translation gives CASSPNRGGTDTQYF. The genes are TRBV18 and TRBJ2-3; TRBD1 matches at 7 bases. The CDR3 length is 15 residues. CDR1 KGHSH and CDR2 LQKENI come from the germline V gene. Trimming removed 2 bases from V and 3 bases from J; junction bases left unmatched: 5.

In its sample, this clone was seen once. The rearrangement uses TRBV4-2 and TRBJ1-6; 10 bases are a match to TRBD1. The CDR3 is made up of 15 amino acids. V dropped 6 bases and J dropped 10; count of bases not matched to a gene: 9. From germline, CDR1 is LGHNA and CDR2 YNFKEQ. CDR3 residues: CASRWDRGNGSPLHF. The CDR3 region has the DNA TGTGCCAGCAGATGGGACAGGGGTAATGGATCACCCCTCCACTTT.

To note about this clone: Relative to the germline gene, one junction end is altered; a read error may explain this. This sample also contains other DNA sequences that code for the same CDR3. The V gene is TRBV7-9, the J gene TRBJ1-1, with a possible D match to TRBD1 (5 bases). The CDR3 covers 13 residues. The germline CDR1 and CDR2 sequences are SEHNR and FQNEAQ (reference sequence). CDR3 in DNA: TGTGCCAGCAGCTTGGGGACGAACACTGAGGCTTTCTTT. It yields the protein CASSLGTNTEAFF.

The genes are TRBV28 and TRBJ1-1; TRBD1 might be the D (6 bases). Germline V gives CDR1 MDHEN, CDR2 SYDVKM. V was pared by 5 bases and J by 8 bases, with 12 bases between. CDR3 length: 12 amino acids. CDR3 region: CASSRQGKEAFF. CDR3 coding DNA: TGTGCCAGCAGTCGTCAGGGGAAGGAAGCTTTCTTT.

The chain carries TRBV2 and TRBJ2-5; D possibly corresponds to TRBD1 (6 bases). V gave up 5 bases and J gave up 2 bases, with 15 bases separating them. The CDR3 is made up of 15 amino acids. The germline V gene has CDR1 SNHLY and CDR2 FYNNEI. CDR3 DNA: TGTGCCAGCAGTCTAAACCAGGGGCGGCAAGAGACCCAGTACTTC. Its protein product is CASSLNQGRQETQYF. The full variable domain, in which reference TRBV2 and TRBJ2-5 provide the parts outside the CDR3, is EPEVTQTPSHQVTQMGQEVILRCVPISNHLYFYWYRQILGQKVEFLVSFYNNEISEKSEIFDDQFSVERPDGSNFTLKIRSTKLEDSAMYFCASSLNQGRQETQYFGPGTRLLVL.

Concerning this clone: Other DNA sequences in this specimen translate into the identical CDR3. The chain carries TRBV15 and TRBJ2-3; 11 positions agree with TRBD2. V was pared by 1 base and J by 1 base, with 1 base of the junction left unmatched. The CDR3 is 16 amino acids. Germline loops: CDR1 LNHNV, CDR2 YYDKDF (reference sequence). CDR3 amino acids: CATSRVGLAGTDTQYF. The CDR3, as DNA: TGTGCCACCAGCAGAGTGGGACTAGCGGGCACAGATACGCAGTATTTT.

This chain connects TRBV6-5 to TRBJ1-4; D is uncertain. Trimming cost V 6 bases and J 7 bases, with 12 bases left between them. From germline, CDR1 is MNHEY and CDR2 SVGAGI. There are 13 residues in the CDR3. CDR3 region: CASSEGSPEKLFF. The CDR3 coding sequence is TGTGCCAGCAGCGAAGGTTCACCTGAAAAACTGTTTTTT.

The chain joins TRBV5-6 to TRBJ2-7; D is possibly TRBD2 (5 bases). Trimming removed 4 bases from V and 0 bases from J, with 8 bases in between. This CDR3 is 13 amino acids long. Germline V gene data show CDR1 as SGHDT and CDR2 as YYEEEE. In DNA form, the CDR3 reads TGTGCCAGCAGCAACCGGGACTCCTACGAGCAGTACGTC. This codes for CASSNRDSYEQYV.

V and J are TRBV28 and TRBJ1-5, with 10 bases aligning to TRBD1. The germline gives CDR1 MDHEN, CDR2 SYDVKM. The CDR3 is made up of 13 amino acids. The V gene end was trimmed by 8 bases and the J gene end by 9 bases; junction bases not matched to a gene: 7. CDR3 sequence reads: CASLTGGPPPQHF. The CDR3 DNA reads TGTGCCAGCTTGACAGGGGGCCCGCCGCCCCAGCATTTT.

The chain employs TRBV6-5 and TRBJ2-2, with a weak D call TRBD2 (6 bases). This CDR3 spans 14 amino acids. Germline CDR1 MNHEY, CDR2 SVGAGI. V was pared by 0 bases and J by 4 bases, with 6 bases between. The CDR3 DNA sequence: TGTGCCAGCAGTTACTCCGGGGGCACCGGGGAGCTGTTTTTT. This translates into CASSYSGGTGELFF.

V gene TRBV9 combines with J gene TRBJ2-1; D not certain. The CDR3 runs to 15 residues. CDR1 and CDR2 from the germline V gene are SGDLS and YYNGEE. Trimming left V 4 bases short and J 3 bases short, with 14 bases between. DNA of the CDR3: TGTGCCAGCAGCCAACGGAAGGCGGACTACAATGAGCAGTTCTTC. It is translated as CASSQRKADYNEQFF. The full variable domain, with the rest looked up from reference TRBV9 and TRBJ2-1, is DSGVTQTPKHLITATGQRVTLRCSPRSGDLSVYWYQQSLDQGLQFLIQYYNGEERAKGNILERFSAQQFPDLHSELNLSSLELGDSALYFCASSQRKADYNEQFFGPGTRLTVL.

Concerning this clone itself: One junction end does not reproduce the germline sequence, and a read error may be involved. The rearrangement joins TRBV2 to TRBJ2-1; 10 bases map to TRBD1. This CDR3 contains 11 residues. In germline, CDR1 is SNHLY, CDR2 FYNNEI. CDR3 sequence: CASSERGQGIF. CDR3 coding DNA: TGTGCCAGCAGTGAAAGGGGACAGGGGATCTTC.

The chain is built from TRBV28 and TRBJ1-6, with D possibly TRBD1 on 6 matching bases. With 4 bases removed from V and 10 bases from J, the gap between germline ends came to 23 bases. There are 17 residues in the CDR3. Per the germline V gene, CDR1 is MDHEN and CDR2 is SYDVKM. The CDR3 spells CASSSQGFGGGRSPLHF. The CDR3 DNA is TGTGCCAGCAGTTCCCAGGGGTTTGGGGGAGGAAGGTCACCCCTCCACTTT.

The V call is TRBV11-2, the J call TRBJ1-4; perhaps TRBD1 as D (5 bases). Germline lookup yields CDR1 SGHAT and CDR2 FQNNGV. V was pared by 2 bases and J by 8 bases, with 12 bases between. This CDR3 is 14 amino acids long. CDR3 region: CASSLTRASEKLFF. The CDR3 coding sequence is TGTGCCAGCAGCTTAACCAGGGCATCCGAAAAACTGTTTTTT.

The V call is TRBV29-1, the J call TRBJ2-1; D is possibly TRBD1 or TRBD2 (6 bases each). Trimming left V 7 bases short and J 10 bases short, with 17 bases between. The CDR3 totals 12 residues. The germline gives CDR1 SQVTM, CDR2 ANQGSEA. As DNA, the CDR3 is TGCAGCGCTCCGTGGGGGGCTTGGGAGCAGTTCTTC. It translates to CSAPWGAWEQFF.

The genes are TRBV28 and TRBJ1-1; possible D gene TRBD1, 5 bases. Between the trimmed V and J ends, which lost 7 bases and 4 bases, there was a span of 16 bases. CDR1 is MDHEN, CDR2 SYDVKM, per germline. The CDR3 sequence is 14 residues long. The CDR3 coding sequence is TGTGCCAGCACTAGGGGCGGCGTGACCACTGAAGCTTTCTTT. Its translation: CASTRGGVTTEAFF.

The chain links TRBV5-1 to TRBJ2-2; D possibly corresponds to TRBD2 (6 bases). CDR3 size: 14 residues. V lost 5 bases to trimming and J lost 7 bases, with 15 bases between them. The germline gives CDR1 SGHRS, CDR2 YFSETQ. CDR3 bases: TGCGCCAGCAGACCCGGGAGTCCGAGCGGGGAGCTGTTTTTT. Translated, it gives CASRPGSPSGELFF.

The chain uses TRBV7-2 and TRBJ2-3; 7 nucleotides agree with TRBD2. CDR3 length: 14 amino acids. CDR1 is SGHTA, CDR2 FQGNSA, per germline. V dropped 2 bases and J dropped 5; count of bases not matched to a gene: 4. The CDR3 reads CASSLWTGGDTQYF. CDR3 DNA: TGTGCCAGCAGCTTATGGACGGGGGGAGATACGCAGTATTTT.

The CDR3 reads CASSYARTGGGYGYTF. As DNA, the CDR3 is TGTGCCAGCAGTTACGCCCGGACAGGGGGCGGTTATGGCTACACCTTC. This rearrangement joins TRBV6-5 to TRBJ1-2; 11 bases line up with TRBD1. This CDR3 has 16 residues. Unmatched junction bases numbered 7, after V lost 2 bases and J lost 5 bases. The germline CDR1 and CDR2 sequences are MNHEY and SVGAGI.